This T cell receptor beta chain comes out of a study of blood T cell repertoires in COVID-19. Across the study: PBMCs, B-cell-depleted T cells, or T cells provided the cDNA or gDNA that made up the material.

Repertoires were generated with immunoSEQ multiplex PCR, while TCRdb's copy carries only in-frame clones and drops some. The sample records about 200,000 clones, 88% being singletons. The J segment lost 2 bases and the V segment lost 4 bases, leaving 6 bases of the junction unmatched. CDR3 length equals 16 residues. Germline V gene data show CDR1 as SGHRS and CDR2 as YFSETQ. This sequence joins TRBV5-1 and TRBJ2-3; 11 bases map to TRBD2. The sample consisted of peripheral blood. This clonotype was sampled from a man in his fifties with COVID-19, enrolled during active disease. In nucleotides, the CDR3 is TGCGCCAGCAGCCCGGGACTAGCGGTGTACACAGATACGCAGTATTTT. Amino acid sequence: CASSPGLAVYTDTQYF. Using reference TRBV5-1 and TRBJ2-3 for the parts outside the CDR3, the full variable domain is KAGVTQTPRYLIKTRGQQVTLSCSPISGHRSVSWYQQTPGQGLQFLFEYFSETQRNKGNFPGRFSGRQFSNSRSEMNVSTLELGDSALYLCASSPGLAVYTDTQYFGPGTRLTVL.